What follows are 24 T cell receptor beta chains derived from one specimen sequenced in a study of cytomegalovirus exposure and HLA in healthy donors. The PCR used 60 Vbeta and 13 Jbeta primers. Some clones are missing from TCRdb's copy, which holds only in-frame ones; the method was immunoSEQ multiplex PCR. The table has roughly 140,000 clones, over 80% seen once. The material sequenced was PBMCs. These receptors all come from a male donor in good health and CMV-seronegative.

The chain couples TRBV5-1 to TRBJ1-6, with a tentative D call TRBD1 (5 bases). Trimming took off 0 bases at V and 8 bases at J, with 9 bases between the two ends. The germline CDR1 and CDR2 sequences are SGHRS and YFSETQ. CDR3 length: 14 amino acids. CDR3 DNA sequence: TGCGCCAGCAGCTTGGAAGGGGTCTATTCACCCCTCCACTTT. As protein: CASSLEGVYSPLHF.

The chain couples TRBV15 to TRBJ1-5, with 8 bases fitting TRBD1. The CDR3 is made up of 14 amino acids. With V trimmed by 5 bases and J by 4 bases, 4 bases remained unmatched. Per germline, CDR1 LNHNV and CDR2 YYDKDF (reference sequence). The CDR3 nucleotides are TGTGCCACCAGCGGAGGGACAGGTAATCAGCCCCAGCATTTT. Its protein product is CATSGGTGNQPQHF. The variable domain in full, completed from reference TRBV15 and TRBJ1-5, reads DAMVIQNPRYQVTQFGKPVTLSCSQTLNHNVMYWYQQKSSQAPKLLFHYYDKDFNNEADTPDNFQSRRPNTSFCFLDIRSPGLGDTAMYLCATSGGTGNQPQHFGDGTRLSIL.

J is TRBJ1-6 and V is TRBV11-2, with 8 positions matching TRBD1. Germline assignment: CDR1 SGHAT and CDR2 FQNNGV. J gave up 10 bases and V 3 bases, and 5 bases lay outside the gene matches. The CDR3 is made up of 14 amino acids. Here the CDR3 reads CASSFFRGQSPLHF. CDR3 in DNA: TGTGCCAGCAGCTTTTTCAGGGGGCAGTCACCCCTCCACTTT.

The chain couples TRBV19 to TRBJ1-2; perhaps TRBD1 as D (5 bases). Looked up from germline, CDR1 is LNHDA and CDR2 is SQIVND (reference sequence). This CDR3 spans 12 amino acids. V was clipped by 3 bases and J by 3 bases, with 5 bases between them. For the CDR3, the DNA is TGTGCCAGTAGTATGGGGCACTATGGCTACACCTTC. It is translated as CASSMGHYGYTF.

The CDR3 DNA is TGTGCCAGCTCACCACGTCCGCTAATAGCAGGGTTGCTGTTTTTT. Residues: CASSPRPLIAGLLFF. The V and J genes are TRBV18 and TRBJ1-4; TRBD1 might be the D (5 bases). The CDR3 is made up of 15 amino acids. Germline loops: CDR1 KGHSH, CDR2 LQKENI. Between the trimmed V and J ends, which lost 1 base and 14 bases, there was a span of 20 bases.

The chain is built from TRBV5-1 and TRBJ1-2; possible D gene TRBD1, 5 bases. Between the trimmed V and J ends, which lost 4 bases and 4 bases, there was a span of 17 bases. Germline values: CDR1 SGHRS, CDR2 YFSETQ. CDR3 length equals 15 residues. In DNA form, the CDR3 reads TGCGCCAGCAGCGAACGTTACAGGCGCTCCTATGGCTACACCTTC. Its translation: CASSERYRRSYGYTF.

In this sample, this clone turned up a few times. J is TRBJ1-1 and V is TRBV10-3; D uncertain. Germline V gives CDR1 ENHRY, CDR2 SYGVKD. Trimming cost V 6 bases and J 4 bases, with 9 bases left between them. The CDR3 extends over 12 amino acids. The CDR3 loop reads CAISPGGTEAFF. The CDR3 nucleotides are TGTGCCATCAGCCCAGGTGGCACTGAAGCTTTCTTT.

The rearrangement links TRBV27 to TRBJ1-2, with 9 nucleotides matching TRBD1. After removal of 2 bases from V and 7 bases from J, the junction contained 5 bases not matched to a gene. This CDR3 contains 14 residues. Per the germline V gene, CDR1 is MNHEY and CDR2 is SMNVEV (reference sequence). The CDR3 DNA follows: TGTGCCAGCAGTTTAGGTACAGGGGGCTCTGGCTACACCTTC. Translated, it gives CASSLGTGGSGYTF.

This chain joins TRBV6-4 and TRBJ2-1; TRBD2 aligns across 7 bases. Germline-derived CDR1 and CDR2 are MRHNA and SNTAGT. V lost 0 bases, J lost 0 bases, and 8 bases stayed unmatched. CDR3 length: 18 amino acids. CDR3 DNA: TGTGCCAGCAGTGACTCGAGTGGCGGGAGCAGCTCCTACAATGAGCAGTTCTTC. This codes for CASSDSSGGSSSYNEQFF.

The rearrangement links TRBV2 to TRBJ2-5, with 14 bases matching TRBD2. This CDR3 spans 17 amino acids. J gave up 3 bases and V 3 bases, and 6 bases lay outside the gene matches. Germline V lookup: CDR1 SNHLY, CDR2 FYNNEI. The CDR3 sequence is CASSDWTSGGPKETQYF. The CDR3 DNA sequence: TGTGCCAGCAGTGACTGGACTAGCGGGGGGCCGAAAGAGACCCAGTACTTC.

The rearrangement links TRBV6-6 to TRBJ1-6; 8 bases map to TRBD1. Germline CDR1 and CDR2: MNHNY and SVGAGI (reference sequence). The V gene end was trimmed by 2 bases and the J gene end by 10 bases; junction bases not matched to a gene: 4. This CDR3 has 14 residues. CDR3: CASSYEDRASPLHF. As DNA, the CDR3 is TGTGCCAGCAGTTACGAGGACAGGGCCTCACCCCTCCACTTT.

Note on this clone: The same CDR3 can be traced to other DNA sequences in this sample. The chain has TRBV27 and TRBJ2-7; D may be TRBD2 (5 bases). From germline, CDR1 is MNHEY and CDR2 SMNVEV (reference sequence). The CDR3 covers 16 residues. The germline V and J ends were trimmed by 4 bases and 3 bases, with 19 bases remaining between them. The CDR3 protein is CASSSIVGVKGYEQYF. CDR3 in DNA: TGTGCCAGCAGTTCTATCGTCGGGGTTAAAGGCTACGAGCAGTACTTC.

In its sample, this clone was seen once. The genes are TRBV28 and TRBJ1-2; D is ambiguous. Germline lookup yields CDR1 MDHEN and CDR2 SYDVKM. This CDR3 contains 15 residues. V lost 7 bases and J lost 7, with 22 bases in between. The CDR3, as DNA: TGTGCCAGCACCACCCAACTATTGCTGGTGAGTGGCTACACCTTC. Amino acid sequence: CASTTQLLLVSGYTF.

The CDR3 region is CASTEDSFSGNTIYF. CDR3 bases: TGTGCCAGCACCGAGGACAGCTTCTCTGGAAACACCATATATTTT. J is TRBJ1-3 and V is TRBV6-6; perhaps TRBD1 as D (6 bases). Germline V CDR1 and CDR2: MNHNY, SVGAGI (reference sequence). This CDR3 contains 15 residues. V was trimmed by 7 bases and J by 0 bases, leaving 13 bases between them.

The chain recombines TRBV7-8 with TRBJ2-1; D may be TRBD2 (6 bases). Germline-derived CDR1 and CDR2 are SGHVS and FQNEAQ. The V end lost 3 bases, the J end lost 0 bases, and 15 bases lay between the germline ends. The CDR3 length is 17 residues. CDR3 region: CASSFTSGLFSYNEQFF. The CDR3 DNA sequence: TGTGCCAGCAGCTTCACCTCGGGACTCTTCTCCTACAATGAGCAGTTCTTC. The full variable domain, in which reference TRBV7-8 and TRBJ2-1 provide the parts outside the CDR3, is GAGVSQSPRYKVAKRGQDVALRCDPISGHVSLFWYQQALGQGPEFLTYFQNEAQLDKSGLPSDRFFAERPEGSVSTLKIQRTQQEDSAVYLCASSFTSGLFSYNEQFFGPGTRLTVL.

This chain connects TRBV29-1 to TRBJ2-1; 7 bases agree with TRBD2. This CDR3 region has 14 residues. V trimming: 5 bases; J trimming: 1 base; junction bases outside the gene matches: 5. The germline gives CDR1 SQVTM, CDR2 ANQGSEA. The CDR3 here is CSVQAGKSYNEQFF. CDR3 bases: TGCAGCGTTCAAGCGGGAAAGTCCTACAATGAGCAGTTCTTC.

The V and J genes are TRBV5-1 and TRBJ2-1, with 9 bases fitting TRBD1. This CDR3 is built from 15 residues. The V segment lost 4 bases and the J segment 8 bases; nucleotides outside the gene matches: 10. From germline, CDR1 is SGHRS and CDR2 YFSETQ. In nucleotides, the CDR3 is TGCGCCAGCAGCCCGCGGACAGGGGTTCAATATGAGCAGTTCTTC. Its translation: CASSPRTGVQYEQFF.

J is TRBJ2-7 and V is TRBV7-2; D gene ambiguous. Trimming took 6 bases from V and 0 from J, leaving 6 bases between them. The CDR3 sequence is 12 residues long. The V gene's germline CDR1 is SGHTA and CDR2 FQGNSA. CDR3 loop: CASSRNSYEQYF. CDR3 DNA sequence: TGTGCCAGCAGTCGTAACTCCTACGAGCAGTACTTC.

This clone occurred once. The rearrangement links TRBV4-3 to TRBJ2-5, with 7 nucleotides matching TRBD1. The CDR3 consists of 13 residues. CDR1 and CDR2 from the germline V gene are LGHNA and YSLEER. V shed 5 bases, J shed 5 bases, and the junction held 5 bases outside the gene matches. In DNA form, the CDR3 reads TGCGCCAGCAGCATAGGGGGCAGTGAGACCCAGTACTTC. Its translation: CASSIGGSETQYF.

V and J are TRBV5-4 and TRBJ1-1, with 7 bases identical to TRBD1. The V segment lost 4 bases and the J segment 0 bases; nucleotides outside the gene matches: 3. CDR1 is SGHNT, CDR2 YYREEE, per germline (reference sequence). CDR3 length: 14 residues. This CDR3 is CASSEGTVNTEAFF. As DNA, the CDR3 is TGTGCCAGCAGCGAAGGGACAGTGAACACTGAAGCTTTCTTT.

The V and J genes are TRBV6-5 and TRBJ1-3; 7 positions match TRBD1. Germline V CDR1 and CDR2: MNHEY, SVGAGI. This CDR3 has 13 amino acids. V dropped 11 bases and J dropped 5; count of bases not matched to a gene: 9. CDR3 bases: TGTGCCGCGGCTGGGACAGATAGAAACACCATATATTTT. Protein sequence: CAAAGTDRNTIYF.

In DNA, the CDR3 is TGTGCCAGCAGCCCATGGGATAGCGGGAGCCCCCAAGAGACCCAGTACTTC. This translates into CASSPWDSGSPQETQYF. This chain links TRBV5-4 with TRBJ2-5; TRBD2 agrees at 9 bases. In germline, CDR1 is SGHNT, CDR2 YYREEE (reference sequence). The CDR3 contains 17 residues. With 4 bases clipped from V and 1 base from J, the junction kept 11 bases outside the gene matches.

This clone was seen just once. This sequence joins TRBV11-1 and TRBJ2-3; D may be TRBD2 (6 bases). CDR1 is SGHAT and CDR2 is FQDESV in the germline V gene (reference sequence). Trimming removed 6 bases at V and 2 bases at J, with 15 bases between. CDR3 length: 15 amino acids. The CDR3 reads CASRLARGYTDTQYF. CDR3 DNA: TGTGCCAGCAGACTGGCCCGGGGGTACACAGATACGCAGTATTTT.

This chain joins TRBV7-6 and TRBJ2-1; D is unresolved. Trimming shortened V by 4 bases and J by 7 bases, and 11 bases separated the two germline ends. The CDR3 has 13 residues. Germline V CDR1 and CDR2: SGHVS, FNYEAQ. CDR3 bases: TGTGCCAGCAGCTCCAATGGCCCGAATGAGCAGTTCTTC. Protein: CASSSNGPNEQFF.